This TCR beta chain was identified in a study of blood T cell repertoires in COVID-19 (dated by TCRdb to 2020 to 2022). Concerning the study at large: Samples covering the acute and convalescent phases of COVID-19 were provided by collaborators in the United States, Italy and Spain. Samples came from the ongoing ImmuneRACE study (first 160 participants) plus 1,254 subjects from 6 global collaborators. The dataset comprised deeply sampled blood TCRbeta repertoires from subjects exposed to, actively infected with, or recovered from COVID-19. The prospective study material was composed of cDNA or gDNA derived from T cells, B-cell-depleted T cells, or PBMCs. Where available, HLA class I and class II types were obtained from metadata supplied by the sample provider rather than from assay-based typing. The repertoires were released in a freely available public database intended as a resource for research on the immune response to SARS-CoV-2. Nearly every sample came with metadata listing a de-identified subject ID, COVID-19 status, age in years and sex.

Worth noting for this clone: There is no known antigen for this receptor. Base qualities are missing; no much larger clone stands one base away.

General findings and caveats noted by the study authors: How much clinical and demographic metadata was included differed by source and by participant, and the metadata was provided uncurated.

TCRbeta CDR3 regions were amplified from genomic DNA by means of the immunoSEQ Assay, a bias-controlled multiplex PCR. In the paper's pipeline: The number of nucleated cells in each sample was estimated from the amplification of reference gene primers within the assay. To quantify the absolute abundance of each unique TCRbeta CDR3 rearrangement, sequence reads were collapsed and filtered. For each sample, productive Simpson clonality was calculated by taking the square root of Simpson's diversity index across productive rearrangements. Held by TCRdb, this immuneACCESS table contains in-frame sequences only and omits some clones. Under half of the omission traces to an unresolved V gene where checked; the cause of the rest is unknown. Clonal size and the V and J genes are those of that table, whereas D and trimming came from the DNA. Present in this sample are a few hundred thousand clones, 86% of which were seen just once. Approximately 9.8% of the sample goes to the ten largest clones.

V is clipped by 4 bases and J by 2 bases, and the sequence between their germline boundaries is 15 bases long. As encoded in the germline V gene (reference sequence), CDR1 is SEHNR while CDR2 is FQNEAQ. The cysteine opens and the phenylalanine closes a CDR3 of 16 amino acids. Here the CDR3 DNA is all that survives: 48 bases in frame from base 1. Samples from volunteer blood donors who had recovered from COVID-19 were contributed by a second Seattle source. The collaborating institutions used their own protocols to collect whole blood in K2EDTA tubes. For TCRbeta analysis, collaborators shipped samples in one of three forms: frozen whole blood, isolated PBMCs, or DNA extracted from either of those sample types.

The sequence links TRBV7-9 to TRBJ1-5; TRBD1 is perhaps the D gene, given 5 matching bases. Sample: peripheral blood. The origin of this receptor is a man aged 35 to 55 who had recovered from COVID-19. The CDR3 sequence is CASSYGGKGGNQPQHF. Here is the DNA: TGTGCCAGCAGCTACGGGGGTAAAGGTGGCAATCAGCCCCAGCATTTT.